The next 5 T cell receptor beta chains were all read from a single sample in a study of PD-L1 blockade in urothelial cancer. The table came from immunoSEQ multiplex PCR; TCRdb's copy has only in-frame clones and leaves some out. The profile shows tens of thousands of clones, 85% to 90% of them singletons. The time point denotes: peripheral blood 6 weeks after treatment start. The specimen was PBMCs, collected around atezolizumab (anti-PD-L1) treatment. These receptors all stem from a man aged 55 to 70 with urothelial cancer.

This rearrangement joins TRBV11-2 to TRBJ2-1, with D perhaps TRBD1 (5 bases). The CDR3 spans 13 residues. Germline CDR1 SGHAT, CDR2 FQNNGV. Trimming stripped 4 bases from V and 5 bases from J, with 9 bases between. CDR3 amino acids: CASSSDINNEQFF. CDR3 sequence (DNA): TGTGCCAGCAGCTCGGACATAAACAATGAGCAGTTCTTC.

V gene TRBV11-1 combines with J gene TRBJ2-5, with TRBD2 identical over 15 bases. Germline V gene sequence: CDR1 SGHAT, CDR2 FQDESV (reference sequence). The CDR3 is made up of 16 amino acids. V gave up 4 bases and J gave up 4 bases; unmatched junction bases: 4. CDR3 sequence: CASSSVGLAGGETQYF. Here the CDR3 DNA reads TGTGCCAGCAGCTCAGTGGGACTAGCGGGAGGAGAGACCCAGTACTTC. Drawing the rest from reference TRBV11-1 and TRBJ2-5, the complete variable domain is EAEVAQSPRYKITEKSQAVAFWCDPISGHATLYWYRQILGQGPELLVQFQDESVVDDSQLPKDRFSAERLKGVDSTLKIQPAELGDSAMYLCASSSVGLAGGETQYFGPGTRLLVL.

The CDR3 DNA reads as TGTGCCAGCAGCTTAGTTGACAGTAACTATGGCTACACCTTC. This gives the protein CASSLVDSNYGYTF. The rearrangement uses TRBV7-8 and TRBJ1-2, with D tentatively TRBD1 (5 bases). Trimming cost V 1 base and J 1 base, with 7 bases left between them. The CDR3 totals 14 residues. Germline CDR1 is SGHVS and CDR2 is FQNEAQ.

Remarks on this clone: The same CDR3 arises from other DNA sequences in this sample as well. The V call is TRBV5-1, the J call TRBJ2-7; no clear D gene. The germline CDR1 and CDR2 sequences are SGHRS and YFSETQ. The ends were cut back, 2 bases at V and 4 bases at J, with 4 bases in the middle. There are 11 residues in the CDR3. The DNA for the CDR3 is TGCGCCAGCAGCTTAGCGTACGAGCAGTACTTC. This translates into CASSLAYEQYF.

Here the CDR3 reads CASSLGGAGSEAFF. In nucleotides, the CDR3 is TGTGCCAGCAGCTTAGGAGGAGCGGGGTCTGAAGCTTTCTTT. The rearrangement joins TRBV7-6 to TRBJ1-1; no reliable D call. CDR3 size: 14 residues. The germline gives CDR1 SGHVS, CDR2 FNYEAQ. Trimming took off 1 base at V and 6 bases at J, with 12 bases between the two ends. Complete variable domain (other parts from reference TRBV7-6 and TRBJ1-1): GAGVSQSPRYKVTKRGQDVALRCDPISGHVSLYWYRQALGQGPEFLTYFNYEAQQDKSGLPNDRFSAERPEGSISTLTIQRTEQRDSAMYRCASSLGGAGSEAFFGQGTRLTVV.